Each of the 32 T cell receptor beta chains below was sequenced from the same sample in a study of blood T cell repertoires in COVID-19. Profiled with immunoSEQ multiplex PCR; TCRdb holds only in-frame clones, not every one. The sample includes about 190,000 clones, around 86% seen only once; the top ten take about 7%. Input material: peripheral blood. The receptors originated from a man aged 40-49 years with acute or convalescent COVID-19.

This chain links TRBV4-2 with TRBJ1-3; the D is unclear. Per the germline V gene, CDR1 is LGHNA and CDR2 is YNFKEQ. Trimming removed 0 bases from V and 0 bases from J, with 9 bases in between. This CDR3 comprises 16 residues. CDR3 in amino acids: CASSQDPGDSGNTIYF. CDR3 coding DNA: TGTGCCAGCAGCCAAGATCCCGGGGACTCTGGAAACACCATATATTTT.

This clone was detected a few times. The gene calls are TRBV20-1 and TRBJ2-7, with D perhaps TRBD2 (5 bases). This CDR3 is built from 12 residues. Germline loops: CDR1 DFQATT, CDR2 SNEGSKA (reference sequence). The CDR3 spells CSASPASRFPRV. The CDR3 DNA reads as TGCAGTGCTAGTCCCGCTAGCCGATTTCCTAGGGTC.

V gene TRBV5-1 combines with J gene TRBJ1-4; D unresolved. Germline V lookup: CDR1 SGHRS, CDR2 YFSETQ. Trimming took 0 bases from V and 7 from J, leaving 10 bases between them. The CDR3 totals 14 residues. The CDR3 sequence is CASSLASSGEKLFF. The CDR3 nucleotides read TGCGCCAGCAGCTTGGCCTCATCGGGTGAAAAACTGTTTTTT.

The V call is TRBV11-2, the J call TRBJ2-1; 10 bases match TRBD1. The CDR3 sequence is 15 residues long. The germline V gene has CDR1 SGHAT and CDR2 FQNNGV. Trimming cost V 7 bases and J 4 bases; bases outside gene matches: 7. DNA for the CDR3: TGTGCCAGCACCGCTGAGGGACAGGGGTACAATGAGCAGTTCTTC. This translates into CASTAEGQGYNEQFF.

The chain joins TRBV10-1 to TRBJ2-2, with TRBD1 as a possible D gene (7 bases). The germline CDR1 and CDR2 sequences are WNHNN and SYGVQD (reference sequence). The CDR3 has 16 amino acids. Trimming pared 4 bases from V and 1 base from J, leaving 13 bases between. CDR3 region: CASSVGGGQNTGELFF. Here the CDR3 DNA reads TGCGCCAGCAGTGTAGGAGGGGGCCAGAACACCGGGGAGCTGTTTTTT.

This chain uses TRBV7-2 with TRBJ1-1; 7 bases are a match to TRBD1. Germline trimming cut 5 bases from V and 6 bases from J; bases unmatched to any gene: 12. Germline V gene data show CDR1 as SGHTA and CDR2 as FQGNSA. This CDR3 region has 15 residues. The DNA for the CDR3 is TGTGCCAGCAGCCGTTCTCGACAGGGCAGCGCTGAAGCTTTCTTT. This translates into CASSRSRQGSAEAFF. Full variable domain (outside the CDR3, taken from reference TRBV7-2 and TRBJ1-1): GAGVSQSPSNKVTEKGKDVELRCDPISGHTALYWYRQSLGQGLEFLIYFQGNSAPDKSGLPSDRFSAERTGGSVSTLTIQRTQQEDSAVYLCASSRSRQGSAEAFFGQGTRLTVV.

DNA for the CDR3: TGTGCCAGCAGTCACCGGGACACCTACACAGATACGCAGTATTTT. Amino acid sequence: CASSHRDTYTDTQYF. The chain combines TRBV6-2 or TRBV6-3 with TRBJ2-3, with D possibly being TRBD1 (6 bases). Germline CDR1 reads MNHEY; CDR2 reads SVGEGT. This CDR3 is 15 amino acids long. V shed 5 bases and J shed 2 bases, with 14 bases lying between them.

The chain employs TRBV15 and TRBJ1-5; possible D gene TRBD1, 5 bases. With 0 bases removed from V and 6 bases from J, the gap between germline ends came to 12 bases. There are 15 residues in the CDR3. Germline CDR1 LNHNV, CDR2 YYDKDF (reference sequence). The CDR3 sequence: CATSRELQGTQPQHF. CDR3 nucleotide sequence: TGTGCCACCAGCAGAGAATTGCAGGGTACTCAGCCCCAGCATTTT.

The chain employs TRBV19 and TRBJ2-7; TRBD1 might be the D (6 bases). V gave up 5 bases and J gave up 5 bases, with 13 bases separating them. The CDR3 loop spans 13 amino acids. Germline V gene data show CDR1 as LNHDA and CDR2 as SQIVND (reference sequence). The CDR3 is CASSQLRGHEQYF. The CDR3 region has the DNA TGTGCCAGTAGTCAACTCAGGGGCCACGAGCAGTACTTC.

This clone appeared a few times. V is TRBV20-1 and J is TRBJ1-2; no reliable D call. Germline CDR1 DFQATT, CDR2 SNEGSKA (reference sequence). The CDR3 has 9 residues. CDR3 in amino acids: CRVSYGYTF. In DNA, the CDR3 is TGCAGGGTCAGCTATGGCTACACCTTC.

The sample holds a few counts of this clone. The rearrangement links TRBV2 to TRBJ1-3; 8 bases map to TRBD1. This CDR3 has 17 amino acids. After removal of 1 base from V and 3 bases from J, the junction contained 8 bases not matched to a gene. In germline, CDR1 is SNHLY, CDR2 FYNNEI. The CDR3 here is CASSEGTGIYNGNTIYF. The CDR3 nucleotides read TGTGCCAGCAGTGAAGGGACAGGGATATACAATGGAAACACCATATATTTT.

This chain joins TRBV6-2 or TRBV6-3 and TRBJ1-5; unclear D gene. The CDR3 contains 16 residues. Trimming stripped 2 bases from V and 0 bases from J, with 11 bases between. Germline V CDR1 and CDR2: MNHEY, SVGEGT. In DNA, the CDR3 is TGTGCCAGCAGTTACGATAGCTTTAGTAGCAATCAGCCCCAGCATTTT. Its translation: CASSYDSFSSNQPQHF.

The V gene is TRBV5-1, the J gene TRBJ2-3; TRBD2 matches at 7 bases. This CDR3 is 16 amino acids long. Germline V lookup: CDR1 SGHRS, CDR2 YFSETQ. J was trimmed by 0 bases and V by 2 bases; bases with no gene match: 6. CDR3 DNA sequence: TGCGCCAGCAGCTTACTAGCGCGGATTAGCACAGATACGCAGTATTTT. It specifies CASSLLARISTDTQYF.

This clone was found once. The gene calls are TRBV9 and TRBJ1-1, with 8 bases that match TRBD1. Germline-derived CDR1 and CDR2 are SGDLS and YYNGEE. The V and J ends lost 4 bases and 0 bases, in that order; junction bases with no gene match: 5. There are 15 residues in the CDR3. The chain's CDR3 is CASSNRTGLNTEAFF. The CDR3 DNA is TGTGCCAGCAGCAACCGGACAGGGTTGAACACTGAAGCTTTCTTT. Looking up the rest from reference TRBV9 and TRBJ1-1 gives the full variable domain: DSGVTQTPKHLITATGQRVTLRCSPRSGDLSVYWYQQSLDQGLQFLIQYYNGEERAKGNILERFSAQQFPDLHSELNLSSLELGDSALYFCASSNRTGLNTEAFFGQGTRLTVV.

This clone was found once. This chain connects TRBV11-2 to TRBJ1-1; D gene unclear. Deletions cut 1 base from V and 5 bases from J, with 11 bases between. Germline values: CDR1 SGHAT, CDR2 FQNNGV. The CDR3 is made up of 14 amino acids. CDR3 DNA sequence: TGTGCCAGCAGCTTAGGTTTTGGGCTTACTGAAGCTTTCTTT. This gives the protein CASSLGFGLTEAFF.

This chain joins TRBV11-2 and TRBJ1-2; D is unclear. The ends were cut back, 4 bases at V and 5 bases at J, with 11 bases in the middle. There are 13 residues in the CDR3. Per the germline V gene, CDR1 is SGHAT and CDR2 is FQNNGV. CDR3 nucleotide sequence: TGTGCCAGCAGCTATACCCCTCTATATGGCTACACCTTC. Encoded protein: CASSYTPLYGYTF. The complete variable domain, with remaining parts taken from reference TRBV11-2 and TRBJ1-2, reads EAGVAQSPRYKIIEKRQSVAFWCNPISGHATLYWYQQILGQGPKLLIQFQNNGVVDDSQLPKDRFSAERLKGVDSTLKIQPAKLEDSAVYLCASSYTPLYGYTFGSGTRLTVV.

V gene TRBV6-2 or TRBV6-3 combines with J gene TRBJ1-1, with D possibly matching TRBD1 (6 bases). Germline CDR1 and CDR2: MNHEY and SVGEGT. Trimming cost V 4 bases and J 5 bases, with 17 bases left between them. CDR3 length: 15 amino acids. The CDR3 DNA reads TGTGCCAGCAGTTCACACATTACAGGGCGGACTGAAGCTTTCTTT. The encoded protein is CASSSHITGRTEAFF.

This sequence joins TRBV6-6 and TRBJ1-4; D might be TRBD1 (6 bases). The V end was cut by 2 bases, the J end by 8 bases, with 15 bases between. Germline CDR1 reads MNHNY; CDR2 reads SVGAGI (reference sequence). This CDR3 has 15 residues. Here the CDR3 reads CASSYGQGKAEKLFF. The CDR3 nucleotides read TGTGCCAGCAGTTACGGCCAGGGGAAAGCGGAAAAACTGTTTTTT.

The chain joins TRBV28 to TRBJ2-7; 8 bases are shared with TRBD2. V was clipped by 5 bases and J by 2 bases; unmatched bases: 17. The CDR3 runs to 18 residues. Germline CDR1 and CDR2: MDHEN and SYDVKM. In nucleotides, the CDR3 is TGTGCCAGCAGTCCGGGACTAGGAGAAACGTTACTTCCCTACGAGCAGTACTTC. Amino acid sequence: CASSPGLGETLLPYEQYF.

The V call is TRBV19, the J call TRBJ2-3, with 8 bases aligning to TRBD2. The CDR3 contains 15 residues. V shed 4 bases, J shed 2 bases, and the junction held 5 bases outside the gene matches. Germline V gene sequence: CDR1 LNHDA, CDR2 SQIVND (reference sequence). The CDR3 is CASSRTSNPTDTQYF. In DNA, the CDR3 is TGTGCCAGTAGTAGGACTAGCAACCCCACAGATACGCAGTATTTT.

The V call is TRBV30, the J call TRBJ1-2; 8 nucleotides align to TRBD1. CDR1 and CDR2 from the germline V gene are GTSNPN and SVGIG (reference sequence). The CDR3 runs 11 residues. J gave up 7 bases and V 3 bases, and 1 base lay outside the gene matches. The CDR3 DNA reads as TGTGCCTGGAGGACAGGGGTTGGCTACACCTTC. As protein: CAWRTGVGYTF.

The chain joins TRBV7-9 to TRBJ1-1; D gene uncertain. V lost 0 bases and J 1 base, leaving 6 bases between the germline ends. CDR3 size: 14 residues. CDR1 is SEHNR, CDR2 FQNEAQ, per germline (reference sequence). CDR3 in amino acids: CASSLANTNTEAFF. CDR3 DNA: TGTGCCAGCAGCTTAGCGAACACGAACACTGAAGCTTTCTTT.

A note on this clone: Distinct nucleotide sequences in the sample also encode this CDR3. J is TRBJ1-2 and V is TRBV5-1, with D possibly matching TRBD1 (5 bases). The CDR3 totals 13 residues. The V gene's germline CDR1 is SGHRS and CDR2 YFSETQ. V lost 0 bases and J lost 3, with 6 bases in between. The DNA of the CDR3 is TGCGCCAGCAGCTTGGCCAGGGACTATGGCTACACCTTC. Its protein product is CASSLARDYGYTF.

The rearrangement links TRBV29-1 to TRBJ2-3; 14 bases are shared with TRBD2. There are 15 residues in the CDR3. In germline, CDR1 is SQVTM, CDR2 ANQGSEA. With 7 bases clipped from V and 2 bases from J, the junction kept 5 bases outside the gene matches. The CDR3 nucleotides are TGCAGCGCCGGGACTAGCGGGGGAGACACAGATACGCAGTATTTT. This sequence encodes CSAGTSGGDTDTQYF.

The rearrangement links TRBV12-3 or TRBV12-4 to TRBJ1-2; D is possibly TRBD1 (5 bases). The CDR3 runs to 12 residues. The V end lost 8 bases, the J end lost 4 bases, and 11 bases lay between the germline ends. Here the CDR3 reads CASRDSPYGYTF. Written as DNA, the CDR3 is TGTGCCAGCCGAGACAGCCCCTATGGCTACACCTTC.

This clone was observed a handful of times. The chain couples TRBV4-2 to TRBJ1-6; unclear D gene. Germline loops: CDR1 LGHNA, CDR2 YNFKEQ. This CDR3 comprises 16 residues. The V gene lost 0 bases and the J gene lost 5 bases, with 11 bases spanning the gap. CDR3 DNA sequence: TGTGCCAGCAGCCAAGAATCGAGCGCCAATAATTCACCCCTCCACTTT. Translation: CASSQESSANNSPLHF.

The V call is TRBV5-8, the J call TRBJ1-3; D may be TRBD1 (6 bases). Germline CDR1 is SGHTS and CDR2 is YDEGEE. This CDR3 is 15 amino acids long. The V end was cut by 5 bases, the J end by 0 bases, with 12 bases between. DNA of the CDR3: TGTGCCAGCAGTCGCGGACAGTTCTCTGGAAACACCATATATTTT. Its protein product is CASSRGQFSGNTIYF.

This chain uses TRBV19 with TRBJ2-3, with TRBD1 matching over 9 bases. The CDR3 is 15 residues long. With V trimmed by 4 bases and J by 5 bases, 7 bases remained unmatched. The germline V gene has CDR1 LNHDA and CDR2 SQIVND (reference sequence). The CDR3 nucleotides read TGTGCCAGTAGTACCCACAGGGGGCATAGAGATACGCAGTATTTT. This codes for CASSTHRGHRDTQYF.

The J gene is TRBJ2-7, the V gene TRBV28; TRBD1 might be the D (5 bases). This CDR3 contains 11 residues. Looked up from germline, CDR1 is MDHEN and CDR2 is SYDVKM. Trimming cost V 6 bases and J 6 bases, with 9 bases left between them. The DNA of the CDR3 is TGTGCCAGCAGCCGCAGGGCCGAGCAGTACTTC. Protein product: CASSRRAEQYF. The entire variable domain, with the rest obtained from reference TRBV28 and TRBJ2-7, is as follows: DVKVTQSSRYLVKRTGEKVFLECVQDMDHENMFWYRQDPGLGLRLIYFSYDVKMKEKGDIPEGYSVSREKKERFSLILESASTNQTSMYLCASSRRAEQYFGPGTRLTVT.

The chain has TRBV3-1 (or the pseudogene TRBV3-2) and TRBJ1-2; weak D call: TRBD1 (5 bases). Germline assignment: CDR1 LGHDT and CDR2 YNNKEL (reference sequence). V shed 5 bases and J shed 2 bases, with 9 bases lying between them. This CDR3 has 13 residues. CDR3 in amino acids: CASSAGGNYGYTF. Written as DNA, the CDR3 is TGTGCCAGCAGCGCGGGGGGAAACTATGGCTACACCTTC.

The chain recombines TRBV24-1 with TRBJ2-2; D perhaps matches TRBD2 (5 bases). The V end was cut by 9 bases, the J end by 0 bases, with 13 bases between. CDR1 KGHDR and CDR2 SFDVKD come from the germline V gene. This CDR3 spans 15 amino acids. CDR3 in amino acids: CATGGRVSNTGELFF. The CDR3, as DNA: TGTGCCACCGGAGGACGAGTTTCGAACACCGGGGAGCTGTTTTTT.

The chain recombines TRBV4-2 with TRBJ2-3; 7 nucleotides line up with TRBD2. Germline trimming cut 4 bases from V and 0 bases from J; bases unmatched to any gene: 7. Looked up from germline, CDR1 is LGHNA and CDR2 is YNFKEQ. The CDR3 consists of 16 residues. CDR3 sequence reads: CASSPRGAGSTDTQYF. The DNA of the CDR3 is TGTGCCAGCAGCCCCCGGGGAGCGGGGAGCACAGATACGCAGTATTTT.